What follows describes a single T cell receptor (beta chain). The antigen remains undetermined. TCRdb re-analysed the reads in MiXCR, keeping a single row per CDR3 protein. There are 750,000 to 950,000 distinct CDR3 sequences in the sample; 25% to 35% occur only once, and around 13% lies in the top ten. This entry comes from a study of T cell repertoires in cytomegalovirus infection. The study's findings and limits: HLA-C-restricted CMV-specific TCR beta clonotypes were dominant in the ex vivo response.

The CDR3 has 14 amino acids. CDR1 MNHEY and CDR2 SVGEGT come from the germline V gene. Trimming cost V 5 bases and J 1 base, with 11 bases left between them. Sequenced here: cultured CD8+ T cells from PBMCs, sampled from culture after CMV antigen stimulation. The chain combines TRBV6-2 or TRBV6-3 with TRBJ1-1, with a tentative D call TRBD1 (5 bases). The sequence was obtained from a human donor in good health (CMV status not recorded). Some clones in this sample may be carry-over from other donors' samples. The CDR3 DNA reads TGTGCCAGCAGTGACCTTGACAGGAACACTGAAGCTTTCTTT. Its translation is CASSDLDRNTEAFF.